Given below is one T cell receptor (beta chain) in context. What it binds is unknown. This CDR3 has 15 residues. Germline values: CDR1 MNHNS, CDR2 SASEGT. V was clipped by 6 bases and J by 2 bases, with 11 bases between them. Clones were sequenced by immunoSEQ multiplex PCR, and TCRdb holds only the in-frame ones, with some missing. Of about 32,000 clones in the sample, 60% to 80% were seen once. The data were taken from a study of T cells in narcolepsy. In the study overall: Donors had narcolepsy type 1 or type 2, or were healthy controls.

Study observations and caveats: HCRT-specific and TRIB2-specific autoreactive clonotypes appeared among same-patient CSF and blood CD4+ clonotypes.

This TCR was sampled from a human donor in good health. The specimen sequenced was memory (CD45RA-) CD4+ T cells from blood. The chain has TRBV6-1 and TRBJ2-6; D unresolved. CDR3 nucleotides: TGTGCCAGCAGACTGGACCTCACTGGGGCCAACGTCCTGACTTTC. This codes for CASRLDLTGANVLTF.